A single sample is the source of the 2 T cell receptor beta chains below, sequenced in a study of blood T cells in healthy people across ages (dated by TCRdb to between 2015 and 2016). Libraries were made using 5' RACE. Sequenced on an Illumina HiSeq 2500. The second PCR ran for roughly 7 to 12 cycles and used a J-beta primer mix along with a sample-barcoded 5' primer. The public reads were reprocessed in TCRdb via fastp at Q25 and MiXCR, keeping in-frame beta chains. Rows merge per CDR3 protein into single entries with the most common DNA and genes. This sample lists some 800,000 distinct CDR3 sequences; around 45% were detected once. The ten largest account for approximately 19% of the sample. Sample: blood. The source of these receptors is a man aged 60 to 75 in good health.

This clonotype occurred a few times. V usage is TRBV6-2 or TRBV6-3 and J usage is TRBJ2-3; D is perhaps TRBD2 (6 bases). V was shortened by 5 bases and J by 5 bases, with 14 bases between the two germline ends. The CDR3 extends over 14 amino acids. Germline V lookup: CDR1 MNHEY, CDR2 SVGEGT. CDR3 region: CASSQTSFRDTQYF. The CDR3 DNA follows: TGTGCCAGCAGTCAGACTAGTTTCAGAGATACGCAGTATTTT.

V usage is TRBV30 and J usage is TRBJ2-3; D may correspond to TRBD1 or TRBD2 (5 bases each). Between the trimmed V and J ends, which lost 1 base and 0 bases, there was a span of 8 bases. CDR1 and CDR2 (germline): GTSNPN, SVGIG (reference sequence). This CDR3 is built from 14 residues. The CDR3 region has the DNA TGTGCCTGGAGTGCGGGGCTTAGCACAGATACGCAGTATTTT. Translated, it gives CAWSAGLSTDTQYF.